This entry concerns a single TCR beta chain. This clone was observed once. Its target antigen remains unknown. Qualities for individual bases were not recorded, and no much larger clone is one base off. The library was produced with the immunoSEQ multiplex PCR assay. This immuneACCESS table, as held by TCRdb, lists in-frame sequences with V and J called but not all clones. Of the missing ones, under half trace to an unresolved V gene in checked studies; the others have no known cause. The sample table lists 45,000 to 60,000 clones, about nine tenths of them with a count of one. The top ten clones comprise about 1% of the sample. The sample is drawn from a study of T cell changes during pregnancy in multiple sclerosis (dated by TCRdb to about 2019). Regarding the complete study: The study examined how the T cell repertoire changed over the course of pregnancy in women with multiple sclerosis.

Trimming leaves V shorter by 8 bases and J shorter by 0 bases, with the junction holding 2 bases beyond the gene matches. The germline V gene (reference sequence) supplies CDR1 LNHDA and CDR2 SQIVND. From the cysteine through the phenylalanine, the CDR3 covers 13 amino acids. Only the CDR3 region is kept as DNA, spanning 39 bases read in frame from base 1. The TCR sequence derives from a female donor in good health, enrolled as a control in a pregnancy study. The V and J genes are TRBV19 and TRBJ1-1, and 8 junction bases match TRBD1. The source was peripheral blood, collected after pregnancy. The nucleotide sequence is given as TGTGCCAGTGGGGACAGGATGAACACTGAAGCTTTCTTT. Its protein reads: CASGDRMNTEAFF.